This TCR beta chain was recorded in a study of T cell responses to AZD1222 COVID-19 vaccine. TCRdb's copy holds only in-frame clones and misses some; the assay was immunoSEQ multiplex PCR. The data show about 180,000 clones, with around 88% seen just once and roughly 0.5% held by the top ten. This CDR3 has 14 residues. J gave up 6 bases and V 2 bases, and 6 bases lay outside the gene matches. CDR1 and CDR2 from the germline V gene are LGHNA and YSLEER. Sequencing was performed on peripheral blood, taken on day 0 of AZD1222 vaccination. This receptor was identified in an adult in good health. This chain connects TRBV4-3 to TRBJ1-2; 7 positions match TRBD1. CDR3 coding DNA: TGCGCCAGCAGCCAATGGAGGGACAGCGATGGCTACACCTTC. Protein sequence: CASSQWRDSDGYTF.